The 13 T cell receptor beta chains listed next were all sequenced from one sample in a study of T cell changes during pregnancy in multiple sclerosis. The data were produced by immunoSEQ multiplex PCR, yet TCRdb's version contains in-frame clones alone and is incomplete. The top ten clones hold 2.3% of a sample with about 59,000 clones, roughly 90% of them seen once. The source was peripheral blood, collected in the first trimester of pregnancy. The receptors come from a female donor with multiple sclerosis, enrolled in a pregnancy study.

The chain carries TRBV2 and TRBJ1-5; D gene ambiguous. Per the germline V gene, CDR1 is SNHLY and CDR2 is FYNNEI. The germline V and J ends were trimmed by 10 bases and 5 bases, with 15 bases remaining between them. The CDR3 runs 13 residues. CDR3 DNA sequence: TGTGCCATCCGTGGAGGTGGGGATCAGCCCCAGCATTTT. It specifies CAIRGGGDQPQHF.

The rearrangement uses TRBV30 and TRBJ1-1, with 9 bases that match TRBD1. CDR1 and CDR2 from the germline V gene are GTSNPN and SVGIG (reference sequence). The length of the CDR3 is 19 residues. After removal of 7 bases from V and 2 bases from J, the junction contained 23 bases not matched to a gene. The CDR3 is CASTGTGKTNAGKNTEAFF. CDR3 coding DNA: TGTGCCTCCACCGGGACAGGGAAAACGAACGCGGGGAAAAACACTGAAGCTTTCTTT.

This chain links TRBV7-3 with TRBJ2-1; TRBD2 might be the D (6 bases). From germline, CDR1 is SGHTA and CDR2 FQGTGA. Trimming removed 2 bases from V and 8 bases from J, with 13 bases in between. The CDR3 runs 14 residues. CDR3 nucleotides: TGTGCCAGCAGCTTATCCCCGGGGGTCGATGAGCAGTTCTTC. Translated: CASSLSPGVDEQFF.

V gene TRBV5-6 combines with J gene TRBJ2-7, with a weak D call TRBD1 (5 bases). The CDR3 has 15 residues. The V gene's germline CDR1 is SGHDT and CDR2 YYEEEE. The V end was cut by 3 bases, the J end by 3 bases, with 16 bases between. CDR3 in amino acids: CASSYDKGSDYEQYF. In DNA form, the CDR3 reads TGTGCCAGCAGCTACGACAAGGGGTCGGACTACGAGCAGTACTTC.

CDR3 sequence: CASSFTAAVDYEQYF. The CDR3 DNA reads as TGCGCCAGCAGCTTCACAGCGGCAGTTGACTACGAGCAGTACTTC. This chain connects TRBV4-1 to TRBJ2-7; D perhaps matches TRBD2 (5 bases). V was pared by 5 bases and J by 3 bases, with 17 bases between. This CDR3 is built from 15 residues. Germline V gene data show CDR1 as MGHRA and CDR2 as YSYEKL.

V is TRBV27 and J is TRBJ1-2, with 7 nucleotides matching TRBD1. The germline V gene encodes CDR1 MNHEY and CDR2 SMNVEV (reference sequence). After removal of 6 bases from V and 4 bases from J, the junction contained 5 bases not matched to a gene. This CDR3 comprises 13 residues. CDR3: CASRGTGAYGYTF. The DNA of the CDR3 is TGTGCCAGCAGGGGAACAGGGGCCTATGGCTACACCTTC.

The chain joins TRBV4-3 to TRBJ2-1; D not resolved. CDR3 size: 15 residues. The V end lost 4 bases, the J end lost 3 bases, and 13 bases lay between the germline ends. Germline lookup yields CDR1 LGHNA and CDR2 YSLEER. CDR3 nucleotides: TGCGCCAGCAGCCGCAATAGCATAGACTACAATGAGCAGTTCTTC. It yields the protein CASSRNSIDYNEQFF.

The chain uses TRBV6-5 and TRBJ2-7; 10 nucleotides align to TRBD2. The CDR3 spans 12 residues. Germline values: CDR1 MNHEY, CDR2 SVGAGI. Trimming cost V 10 bases and J 4 bases; bases outside gene matches: 4. The CDR3 DNA is TGTGCCACTAGCGGGAGTGGTTACGAGCAGTACTTC. This codes for CATSGSGYEQYF.

The chain is built from TRBV4-1 and TRBJ2-1, with a tentative D call TRBD1 (6 bases). This CDR3 comprises 15 residues. Looked up from germline, CDR1 is MGHRA and CDR2 is YSYEKL. V lost 1 base, J lost 4 bases, and 11 bases lay in between. The chain's CDR3 is CASSQAGVKYNEQFF. The CDR3 DNA is TGCGCCAGCAGCCAAGCAGGGGTTAAGTACAATGAGCAGTTCTTC.

The chain employs TRBV10-1 and TRBJ2-1; 8 nucleotides align to TRBD2. CDR3 length equals 15 residues. Germline V gene lookup returns CDR1 WNHNN and CDR2 SYGVQD (reference sequence). Losses at the gene ends were 9 bases for V and 4 bases for J; bases not matched to a gene: 11. CDR3 sequence (DNA): TGCGCCAGACAAAGCGGGAGCCCCGCTTACAATGAGCAGTTCTTC. This gives the protein CARQSGSPAYNEQFF.

The chain couples TRBV7-9 to TRBJ2-1; perhaps TRBD2 as D (5 bases). CDR1 and CDR2 from the germline V gene are SEHNR and FQNEAQ (reference sequence). The CDR3 runs 15 residues. Trimming took 7 bases from V and 3 from J, leaving 16 bases between them. CDR3 protein: CASTPRRSVYNEQFF. CDR3 bases: TGTGCCAGCACTCCACGGAGGTCTGTCTACAATGAGCAGTTCTTC.

The chain is built from TRBV6-6 and TRBJ2-2, with TRBD1 matching over 7 bases. CDR1 is MNHNY and CDR2 is SVGAGI in the germline V gene (reference sequence). Losses at the gene ends were 9 bases for V and 0 bases for J; bases not matched to a gene: 4. The CDR3 runs 14 residues. The CDR3 region is CASYRGTNTGELFF. In nucleotides, the CDR3 is TGTGCCAGTTACAGGGGCACGAACACCGGGGAGCTGTTTTTT.

This clone was recorded a few times. This CDR3 reads CASSGQANQPQHF. CDR3 DNA sequence: TGTGCCAGCAGCGGACAGGCTAATCAGCCCCAGCATTTT. The gene calls are TRBV2 and TRBJ1-5, with 7 bases fitting TRBD1. The CDR3 is 13 amino acids. Trimming at V came to 6 bases and at J to 4 bases, leaving 3 bases not matched to a gene. In germline, CDR1 is SNHLY, CDR2 FYNNEI.